This TCR beta chain was sequenced for a study of chemoradiotherapy in HPV16-positive cancers. Sequenced by immunoSEQ multiplex PCR; TCRdb stores in-frame clones only, minus some. This sample yields 13,000 or so clones, of which roughly 63% are seen a single time; less than 20% belongs to the top ten. Repertoires were sampled repeatedly during chemoradiotherapy. Study-wide points: Candidate HPV-specific clones and E7-related TCR motifs grew in tumor during treatment. Functional assays defining HPV-specific T cells used only a couple of HPV16-positive patients.

In regard to this clone: No antigen is known for it.

Sample acquisition took place from a patient who underwent chemoradiotherapy. The clonotype was recovered from a human donor with HPV-associated anogenital cancer.

CDR3 sequence (DNA): TGTGCCAGGGAAGCGGGGGCGGGAGATACGCAGTATTTT. It is translated as CAREAGAGDTQYF. V is TRBV6-5 and J is TRBJ2-3; 8 positions agree with TRBD2. Per the germline V gene, CDR1 is MNHEY and CDR2 is SVGAGI. After removal of 9 bases from V and 5 bases from J, the junction contained 7 bases not matched to a gene. This CDR3 has 13 amino acids.